These T cell receptor beta chains were read from a single sample in a study of OX40 agonist ivuxolimab in advanced cancers. Clones were read by immunoSEQ multiplex PCR, and TCRdb kept only the in-frame ones, dropping some. The data hold around 80,000 clones, with 85% to 90% observed a single time. Sample: CD4+ or CD8+ T cells sorted from blood, taken in a trial of the OX40 agonist ivuxolimab. These receptors originate from an adult with an advanced solid tumor such as melanoma, head and neck, liver or kidney cancer. The CDR3 runs from the conserved cysteine through the conserved F or W. D genes are given only for firm matches.

d_call cdr3_length j_call v_call cdr3_aa
TRBD1 15 TRBJ1-2 TRBV19 CASRVTGALFYGYTF
. 13 TRBJ1-1 TRBV5-8 CASSLELNTEAFF
TRBD2 16 TRBJ2-3 TRBV5-3 CAALPEAGARTDTQYF
TRBD1 16 TRBJ1-2 TRBV19 CASSIDPDRDLRGYTF
. 15 TRBJ1-4 TRBV15 CATSRGGGLNEKLFF
. 16 TRBJ1-3 TRBV2 CASSDPGAISGNTIYF
. 14 TRBJ1-1 TRBV6-5 CASSYSRGIGWAFF
. 14 TRBJ2-4 TRBV30 CAWSVQMGKNIQYF
. 13 TRBJ2-3 TRBV2 CASSVESTDTQYF
TRBD1 15 TRBJ2-1 TRBV29-1 CSVEDQGTGVNEQFF
. 13 TRBJ2-2 TRBV2 CASRGTLTGELFF
. 15 TRBJ2-7 TRBV10-2 CASSEDPPRSYEQYF
TRBD2 15 TRBJ2-5 TRBV6-1 CASSGTSGGKETQYF
TRBD1 18 TRBJ2-2 TRBV10-3 CAISETVTGWVNTGELFF
TRBD1 15 TRBJ2-7 TRBV7-9 CASSPPGQGGFGQYF
. 12 TRBJ2-3 TRBV4-1 CASSQQLETQYF
. 11 TRBJ2-3 TRBV20-1 CSAREVNTQYF
TRBD2 16 TRBJ2-5 TRBV13 CASSLAGGYSQETQYF
TRBD1 15 TRBJ1-2 TRBV9 CASSVEDRGNYGYTF
. 14 TRBJ1-1 TRBV6-6 CASTRTDMNTEAFF
. 13 TRBJ1-1 TRBV13 CASRLTGNTEAFF
TRBD1 14 TRBJ1-4 TRBV11-2 CASSRDSLAEKLFF
. 15 TRBJ1-2 TRBV18 CASSQDAKTFGGYTF
TRBD1 13 TRBJ1-2 TRBV29-1 CSVGQGISDGYTF
. 14 TRBJ1-1 TRBV18 CASSPPPDSGVSFF
. 15 TRBJ2-5 TRBV7-2 CASSGQSGPQETQYF
. 12 TRBJ2-7 TRBV2 CARGHIPYEQYF
. 15 TRBJ2-5 TRBV12-5 CASGLGDGRLGTQYF